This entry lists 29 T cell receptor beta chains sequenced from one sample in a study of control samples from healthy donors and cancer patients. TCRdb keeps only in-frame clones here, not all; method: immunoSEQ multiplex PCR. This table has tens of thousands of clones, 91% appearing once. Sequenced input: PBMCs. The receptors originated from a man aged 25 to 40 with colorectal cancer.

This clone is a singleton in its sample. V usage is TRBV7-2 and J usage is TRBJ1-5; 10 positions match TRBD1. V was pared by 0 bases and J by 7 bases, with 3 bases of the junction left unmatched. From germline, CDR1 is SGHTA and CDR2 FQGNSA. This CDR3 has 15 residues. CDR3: CASSLAGTGEQPQHF. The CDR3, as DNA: TGTGCCAGCAGCTTAGCTGGGACAGGGGAACAGCCCCAGCATTTT.

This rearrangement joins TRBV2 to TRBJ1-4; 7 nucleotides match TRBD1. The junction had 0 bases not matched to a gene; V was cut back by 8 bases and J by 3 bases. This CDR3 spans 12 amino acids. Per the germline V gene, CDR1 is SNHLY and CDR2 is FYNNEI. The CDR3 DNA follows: TGTGCCAGCGACAGGGCTAATGAAAAACTGTTTTTT. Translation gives CASDRANEKLFF.

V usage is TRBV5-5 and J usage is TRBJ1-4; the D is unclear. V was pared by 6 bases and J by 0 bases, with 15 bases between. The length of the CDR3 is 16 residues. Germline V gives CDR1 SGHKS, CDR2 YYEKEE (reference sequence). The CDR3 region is CASNVISGATNEKLFF. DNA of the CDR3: TGTGCCAGCAACGTTATATCGGGAGCAACTAATGAAAAACTGTTTTTT.

CDR3 sequence reads: CASSLTGGPNYGYTF. In DNA, the CDR3 is TGTGCCAGCAGCTTGACAGGGGGCCCCAACTATGGCTACACCTTC. This chain connects TRBV5-5 to TRBJ1-2, with 9 bases fitting TRBD1. This CDR3 is built from 15 residues. The germline V gene encodes CDR1 SGHKS and CDR2 YYEKEE (reference sequence). V shed 1 base and J 2 bases; nucleotides not matched to a gene: 3. Variable domain in full (rest from reference TRBV5-5 and TRBJ1-2): DAGVTQSPTHLIKTRGQQVTLRCSPISGHKSVSWYQQVLGQGPQFIFQYYEKEERGRGNFPDRFSARQFPNYSSELNVNALLLGDSALYLCASSLTGGPNYGYTFGSGTRLTVV.

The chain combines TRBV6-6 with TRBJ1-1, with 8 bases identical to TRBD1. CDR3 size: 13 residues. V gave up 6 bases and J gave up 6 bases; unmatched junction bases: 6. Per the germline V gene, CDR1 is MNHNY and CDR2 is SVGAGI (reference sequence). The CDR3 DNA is TGTGCCAGCAGCCTAACGGACAGGGCTGAAGCTTTCTTT. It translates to CASSLTDRAEAFF.

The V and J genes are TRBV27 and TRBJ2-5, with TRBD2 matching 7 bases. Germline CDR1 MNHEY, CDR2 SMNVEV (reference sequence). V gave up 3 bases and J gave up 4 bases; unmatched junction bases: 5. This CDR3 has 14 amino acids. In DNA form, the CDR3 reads TGTGCCAGCAGTTTCAAGCCTAGCGGAGAGACCCAGTACTTC. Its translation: CASSFKPSGETQYF.

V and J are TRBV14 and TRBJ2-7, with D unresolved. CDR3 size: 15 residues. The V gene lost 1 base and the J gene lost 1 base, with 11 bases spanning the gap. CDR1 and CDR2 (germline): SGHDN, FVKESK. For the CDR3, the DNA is TGTGCCAGCAGCCAAGGTGGTGGCGGTTCCTACGAGCAGTACGTC. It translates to CASSQGGGGSYEQYV.

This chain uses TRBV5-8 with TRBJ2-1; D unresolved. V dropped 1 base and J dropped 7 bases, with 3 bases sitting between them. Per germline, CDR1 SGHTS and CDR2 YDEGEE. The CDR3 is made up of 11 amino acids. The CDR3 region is CASSLRNEQFF. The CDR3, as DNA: TGTGCCAGCAGCTTGCGAAATGAGCAGTTCTTC.

The CDR3, as DNA: TGCGCCAGCAGCTCGTCCCGGGGGGCCGGGACTGAAGCTTTCTTT. Protein: CASSSSRGAGTEAFF. The chain combines TRBV5-1 with TRBJ1-1; the D gene is possibly TRBD1 (6 bases). The germline V gene has CDR1 SGHRS and CDR2 YFSETQ. The V and J ends lost 3 bases and 5 bases respectively, with 17 bases between them. CDR3 length equals 15 residues. The full variable domain, completed using reference TRBV5-1 and TRBJ1-1, is KAGVTQTPRYLIKTRGQQVTLSCSPISGHRSVSWYQQTPGQGLQFLFEYFSETQRNKGNFPGRFSGRQFSNSRSEMNVSTLELGDSALYLCASSSSRGAGTEAFFGQGTRLTVV.

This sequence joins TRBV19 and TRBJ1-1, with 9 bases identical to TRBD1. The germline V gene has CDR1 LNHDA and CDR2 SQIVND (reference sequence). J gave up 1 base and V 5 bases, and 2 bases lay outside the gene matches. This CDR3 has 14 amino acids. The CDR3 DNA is TGTGCCAGTAGTTTGGGACAGGGGAACACTGAAGCTTTCTTT. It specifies CASSLGQGNTEAFF.

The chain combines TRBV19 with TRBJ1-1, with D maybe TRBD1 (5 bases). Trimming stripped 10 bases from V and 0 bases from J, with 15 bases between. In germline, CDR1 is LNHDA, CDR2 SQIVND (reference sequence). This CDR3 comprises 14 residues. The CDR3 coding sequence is TGTGCCACTACCTCGGGACCGATGAACACTGAAGCTTTCTTT. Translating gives CATTSGPMNTEAFF. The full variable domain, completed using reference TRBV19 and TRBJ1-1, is DGGITQSPKYLFRKEGQNVTLSCEQNLNHDAMYWYRQDPGQGLRLIYYSQIVNDFQKGDIAEGYSVSREKKESFPLTVTSAQKNPTAFYLCATTSGPMNTEAFFGQGTRLTVV.

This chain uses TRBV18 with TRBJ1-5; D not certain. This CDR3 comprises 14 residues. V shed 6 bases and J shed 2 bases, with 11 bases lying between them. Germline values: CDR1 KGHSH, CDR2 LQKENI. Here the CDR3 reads CASSEGTGNQPQHF. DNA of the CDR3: TGTGCCAGCTCGGAGGGAACGGGCAATCAGCCCCAGCATTTT.

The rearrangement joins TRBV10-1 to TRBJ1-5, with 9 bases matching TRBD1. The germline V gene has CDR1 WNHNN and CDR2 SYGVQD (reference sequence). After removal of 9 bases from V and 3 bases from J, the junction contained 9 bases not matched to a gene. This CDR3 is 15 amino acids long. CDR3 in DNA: TGCGCCAGGATGCCCGGGACAGGGATCAATCAGCCCCAGCATTTT. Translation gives CARMPGTGINQPQHF.

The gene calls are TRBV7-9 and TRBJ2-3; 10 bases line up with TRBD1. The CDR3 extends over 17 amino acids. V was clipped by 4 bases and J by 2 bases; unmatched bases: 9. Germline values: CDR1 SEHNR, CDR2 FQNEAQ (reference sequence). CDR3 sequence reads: CASSSSPGQGLTDTQYF. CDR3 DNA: TGTGCCAGCAGCTCCTCGCCGGGACAGGGGCTCACAGATACGCAGTATTTT.

CDR3 sequence: CASSQGGSSYNEQFF. The CDR3 DNA reads TGTGCCAGCAGCCAGGGGGGGAGCTCCTACAATGAGCAGTTCTTC. This chain links TRBV7-9 with TRBJ2-1, with D possibly being TRBD1 or TRBD2 (7 bases each). The CDR3 runs 15 residues. Per the germline V gene, CDR1 is SEHNR and CDR2 is FQNEAQ (reference sequence). Deletions cut 5 bases from V and 0 bases from J, with 11 bases between.

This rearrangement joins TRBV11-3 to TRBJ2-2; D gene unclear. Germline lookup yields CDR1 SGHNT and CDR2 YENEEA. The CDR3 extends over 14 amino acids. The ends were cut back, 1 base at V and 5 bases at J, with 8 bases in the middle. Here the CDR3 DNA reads TGTGCCAGCAGCTTAGGGAGAAATACCGGGGAGCTGTTTTTT. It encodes CASSLGRNTGELFF.

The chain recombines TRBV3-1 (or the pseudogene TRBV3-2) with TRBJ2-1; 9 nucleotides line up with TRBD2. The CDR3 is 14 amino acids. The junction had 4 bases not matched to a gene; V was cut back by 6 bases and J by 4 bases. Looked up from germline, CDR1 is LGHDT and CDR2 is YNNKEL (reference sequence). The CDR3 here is CASRTSGFYNEQFF. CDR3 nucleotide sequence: TGTGCCAGCAGGACTAGCGGCTTTTACAATGAGCAGTTCTTC.

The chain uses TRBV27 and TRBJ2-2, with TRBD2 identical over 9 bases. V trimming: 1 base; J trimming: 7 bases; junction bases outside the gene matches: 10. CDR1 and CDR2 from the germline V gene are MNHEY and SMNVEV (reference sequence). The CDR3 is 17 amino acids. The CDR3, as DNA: TGTGCCAGCAGTTTATATAGCGGGGGCTTAGAGGTCGGGGAGCTGTTTTTT. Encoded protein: CASSLYSGGLEVGELFF.

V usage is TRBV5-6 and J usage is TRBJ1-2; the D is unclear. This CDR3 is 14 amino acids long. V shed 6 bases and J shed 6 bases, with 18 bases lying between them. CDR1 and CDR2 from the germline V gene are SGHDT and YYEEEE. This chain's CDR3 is CASKNEGLEDGYTF. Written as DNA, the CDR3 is TGTGCCAGCAAGAATGAAGGATTGGAGGATGGCTACACCTTC.

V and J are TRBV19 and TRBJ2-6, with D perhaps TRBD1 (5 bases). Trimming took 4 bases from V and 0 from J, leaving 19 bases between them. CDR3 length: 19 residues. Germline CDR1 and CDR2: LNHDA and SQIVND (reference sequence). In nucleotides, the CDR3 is TGTGCCAGTAGTAGAAGGGGCGACAGAAGACACTCTGGGGCCAACGTCCTGACTTTC. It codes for CASSRRGDRRHSGANVLTF.

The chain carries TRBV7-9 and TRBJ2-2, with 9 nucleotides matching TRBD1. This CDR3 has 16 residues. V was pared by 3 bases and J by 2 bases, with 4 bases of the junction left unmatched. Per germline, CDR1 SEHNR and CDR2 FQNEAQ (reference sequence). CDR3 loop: CASSFPGQGNTGELFF. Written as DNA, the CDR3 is TGTGCCAGCAGCTTCCCGGGACAGGGTAACACCGGGGAGCTGTTTTTT.

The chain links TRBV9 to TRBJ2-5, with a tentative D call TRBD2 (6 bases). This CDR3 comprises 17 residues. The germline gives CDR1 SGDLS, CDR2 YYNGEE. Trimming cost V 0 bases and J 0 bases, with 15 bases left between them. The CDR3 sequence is CASSVGQWDLYQETQYF. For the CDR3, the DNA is TGTGCCAGCAGCGTAGGTCAGTGGGACTTGTACCAAGAGACCCAGTACTTC. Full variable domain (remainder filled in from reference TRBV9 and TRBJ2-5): DSGVTQTPKHLITATGQRVTLRCSPRSGDLSVYWYQQSLDQGLQFLIQYYNGEERAKGNILERFSAQQFPDLHSELNLSSLELGDSALYFCASSVGQWDLYQETQYFGPGTRLLVL.

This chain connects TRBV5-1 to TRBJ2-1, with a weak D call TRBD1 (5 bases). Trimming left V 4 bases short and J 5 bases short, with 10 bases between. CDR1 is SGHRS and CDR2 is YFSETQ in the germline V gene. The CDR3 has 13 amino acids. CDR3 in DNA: TGCGCCAGCAGCCCAACAGGTAACAATGAGCAGTTCTTC. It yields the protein CASSPTGNNEQFF.

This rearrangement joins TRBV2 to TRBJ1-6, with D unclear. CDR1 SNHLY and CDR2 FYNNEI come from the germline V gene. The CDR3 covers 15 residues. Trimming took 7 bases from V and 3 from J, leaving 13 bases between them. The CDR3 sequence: CASKRGNDYNSPLHF. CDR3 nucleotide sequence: TGTGCCAGCAAACGTGGGAATGACTATAATTCACCCCTCCACTTT.

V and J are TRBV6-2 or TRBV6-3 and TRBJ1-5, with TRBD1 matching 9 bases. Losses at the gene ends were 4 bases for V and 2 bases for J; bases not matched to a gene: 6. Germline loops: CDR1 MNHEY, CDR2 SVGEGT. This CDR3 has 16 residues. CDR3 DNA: TGTGCCAGCAGTTCTTGGACAGGGGTGCGCAATCAGCCCCAGCATTTT. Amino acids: CASSSWTGVRNQPQHF.

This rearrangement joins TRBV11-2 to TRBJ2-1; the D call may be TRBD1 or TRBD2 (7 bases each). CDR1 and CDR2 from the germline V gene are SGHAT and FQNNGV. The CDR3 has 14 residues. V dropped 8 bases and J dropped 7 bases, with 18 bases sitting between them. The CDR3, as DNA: TGTGCCAGCCACCAGGGGGGGAAGAGGAATGAGCAGTTCTTC. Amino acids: CASHQGGKRNEQFF.

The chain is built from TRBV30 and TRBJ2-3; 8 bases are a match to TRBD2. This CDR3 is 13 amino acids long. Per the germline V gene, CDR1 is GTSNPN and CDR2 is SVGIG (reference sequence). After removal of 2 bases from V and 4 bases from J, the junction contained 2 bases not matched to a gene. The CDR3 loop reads CAWSPGGADTQYF. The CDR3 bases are TGTGCCTGGAGTCCCGGGGGGGCAGATACGCAGTATTTT.

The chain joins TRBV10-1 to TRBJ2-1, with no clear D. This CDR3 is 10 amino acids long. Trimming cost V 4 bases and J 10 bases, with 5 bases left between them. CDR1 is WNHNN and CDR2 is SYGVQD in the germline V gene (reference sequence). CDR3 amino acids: CASSVWEQFF. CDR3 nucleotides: TGCGCCAGCAGTGTATGGGAGCAGTTCTTC.

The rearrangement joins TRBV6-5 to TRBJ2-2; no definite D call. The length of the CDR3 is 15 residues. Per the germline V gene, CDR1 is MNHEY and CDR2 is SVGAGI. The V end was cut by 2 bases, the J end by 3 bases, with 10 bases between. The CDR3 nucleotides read TGTGCCAGCAGTTACCACAAAACATACACCGGGGAGCTGTTTTTT. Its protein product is CASSYHKTYTGELFF.